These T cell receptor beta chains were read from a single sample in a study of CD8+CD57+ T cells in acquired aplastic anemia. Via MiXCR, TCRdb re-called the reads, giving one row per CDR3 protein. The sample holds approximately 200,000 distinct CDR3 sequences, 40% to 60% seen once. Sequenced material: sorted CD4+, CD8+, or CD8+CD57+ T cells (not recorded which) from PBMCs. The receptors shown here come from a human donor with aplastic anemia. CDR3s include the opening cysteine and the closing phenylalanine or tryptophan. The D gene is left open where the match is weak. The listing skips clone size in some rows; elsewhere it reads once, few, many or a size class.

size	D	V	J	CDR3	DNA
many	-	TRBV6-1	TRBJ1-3	CAAHTIYF	TGTGCCGCACACACCATATATTTT
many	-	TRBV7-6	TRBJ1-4	CASSSYEKLFF	TGTGCCAGCAGCTCATATGAAAAACTGTTTTTT
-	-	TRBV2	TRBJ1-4	CASTTSRVVNEKLFF	TGTGCCAGCACAACATCCCGGGTTGTTAATGAAAAACTGTTTTTT
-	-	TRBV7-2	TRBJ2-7	CASSLVPIQGTEQYF	TGTGCCAGCAGCTTAGTTCCCATACAAGGGACCGAGCAGTACTTC
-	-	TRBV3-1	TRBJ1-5	CASSQEGRTNQPQHF	TGTGCCAGCAGCCAAGAAGGAAGAACCAATCAGCCCCAGCATTTT
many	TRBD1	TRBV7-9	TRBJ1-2	CASSSQGGPYGYTF	TGTGCCAGCAGCTCACAGGGGGGGCCCTATGGCTACACCTTC
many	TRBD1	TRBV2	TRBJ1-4	CASTEDRGFTEKLFF	TGTGCCAGCACCGAGGACAGGGGGTTTACTGAAAAACTGTTTTTT
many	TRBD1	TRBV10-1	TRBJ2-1	CASSEAAQGANEQFF	TGCGCCAGCAGTGAGGCAGCACAGGGGGCGAATGAGCAGTTCTTC
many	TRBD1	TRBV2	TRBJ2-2	CATGQGANTGELFF	TGTGCCACCGGACAGGGGGCAAACACCGGGGAGCTGTTTTTT
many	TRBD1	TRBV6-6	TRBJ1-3	CASSRRDRNSGNTIYF	TGTGCCAGCAGTCGCCGGGACAGGAACTCTGGAAACACCATATATTTT
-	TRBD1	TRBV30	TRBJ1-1	CAWSTGANTEAFF	TGTGCCTGGTCGACAGGGGCGAACACTGAAGCTTTCTTT
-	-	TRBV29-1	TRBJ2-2	CSVEWIENTGELFF	TGCAGCGTTGAATGGATAGAGAACACCGGGGAGCTGTTTTTT
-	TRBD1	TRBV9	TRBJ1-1	CASSQGASEAFF	TGTGCCAGCAGTCAGGGGGCGAGTGAAGCTTTCTTT
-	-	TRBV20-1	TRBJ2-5	CSARSTQQETQYF	TGCAGTGCTAGGTCGACACAACAAGAGACCCAGTACTTC
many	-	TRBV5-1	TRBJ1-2	CASSTRQFSNGYTF	TGCGCCAGCAGCACAAGACAGTTCTCCAATGGCTACACCTTC
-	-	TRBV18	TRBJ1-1	CASSPSRDNTEAFF	TGTGCCAGCTCACCATCTAGGGACAACACTGAAGCTTTCTTT
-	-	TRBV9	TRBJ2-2	CASSVSDSSTGELFF	TGTGCCAGCAGCGTCTCGGACTCAAGCACCGGGGAGCTGTTTTTT
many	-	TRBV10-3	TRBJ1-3	CAITSGLSGNTIYF	TGTGCCATCACCTCAGGCCTCTCTGGAAACACCATATATTTT
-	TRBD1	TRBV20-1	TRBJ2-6	CSARGQGSGANVLTF	TGCAGTGCTAGGGGACAGGGCTCTGGGGCCAACGTCCTGACTTTC
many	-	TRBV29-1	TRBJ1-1	CSVGGGGRATEAFF	TGCAGCGTTGGGGGGGGGGGGAGAGCGACTGAAGCTTTCTTT
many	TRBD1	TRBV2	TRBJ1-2	CASTEQGIINYGYTF	TGTGCCAGCACCGAACAGGGGATCATTAACTATGGCTACACCTTC
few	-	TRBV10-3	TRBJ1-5	CAISESNTYSNQPQHF	TGTGCCATCAGTGAGTCGAATACATATAGCAATCAGCCCCAGCATTTT
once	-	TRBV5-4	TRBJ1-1	CASSPGASGENTEAFF	TGTGCCAGCAGCCCGGGGGCCTCTGGGGAGAACACTGAAGCTTTCTTT
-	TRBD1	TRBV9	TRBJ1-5	CASSVTGQATPSQPQHF	TGTGCCAGCAGCGTAACCGGACAGGCAACGCCAAGTCAGCCCCAGCATTTT
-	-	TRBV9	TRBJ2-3	CASSVSSSTDTQYF	TGTGCCAGCAGCGTGTCTAGCAGCACAGATACGCAGTATTTT
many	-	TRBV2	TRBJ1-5	CASRALSNQPQHF	TGTGCCAGCAGGGCCCTTAGCAATCAGCCCCAGCATTTT
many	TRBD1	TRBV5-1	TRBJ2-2	CASRTGTGDTGELFF	TGCGCCAGCAGAACCGGGACAGGGGACACCGGGGAGCTGTTTTTT
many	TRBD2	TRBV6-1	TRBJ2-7	CASNKSGLESYEQYF	TGTGCCAGCAACAAGTCGGGACTAGAATCCTACGAGCAGTACTTC
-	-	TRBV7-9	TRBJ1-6	CASRARPYNSPLHF	TGTGCCAGCAGGGCCCGGCCCTATAATTCACCCCTCCACTTT
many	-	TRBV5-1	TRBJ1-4	CASRDEFQGSGEKLFF	TGCGCCAGCAGGGACGAGTTTCAGGGGTCGGGTGAAAAACTGTTTTTT
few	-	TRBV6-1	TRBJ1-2	CASSELGFRGAANYGYTF	TGTGCCAGCAGTGAACTGGGGTTTCGGGGGGCGGCTAACTATGGCTACACCTTC
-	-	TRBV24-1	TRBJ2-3	CATSARGISADTQYF	TGTGCCACCAGTGCACGGGGGATAAGTGCAGATACGCAGTATTTT
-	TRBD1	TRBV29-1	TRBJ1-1	CSGSGQGAYTEAFF	TGCAGCGGCTCGGGACAGGGGGCTTACACTGAAGCTTTCTTT
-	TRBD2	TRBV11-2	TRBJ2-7	CASSLGTSGGASSYEQYF	TGTGCCAGCAGCTTAGGGACTAGCGGGGGAGCAAGCTCCTACGAGCAGTACTTC
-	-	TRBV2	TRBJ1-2	CASSNVAGYGYTF	TGTGCCAGCTCGAACGTGGCGGGATATGGCTACACCTTC
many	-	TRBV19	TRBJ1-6	CASTKKLGTYNSPLHF	TGTGCCAGTACAAAGAAATTGGGGACTTATAATTCACCCCTCCACTTT
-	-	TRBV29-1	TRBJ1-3	CSVERDTGNTIYF	TGCAGCGTTGAACGAGATACTGGAAACACCATATATTTT
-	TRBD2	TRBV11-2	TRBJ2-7	CASNLDLAGGQYEQYF	TGTGCCAGCAACTTAGACCTAGCGGGAGGGCAGTACGAGCAGTACTTC
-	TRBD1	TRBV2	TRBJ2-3	CASSEGFRTGGTDTQYF	TGTGCCAGCAGTGAAGGGTTCAGGACAGGGGGGACAGATACGCAGTATTTT
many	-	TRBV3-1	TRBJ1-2	CASSQDPRVRGYTF	TGTGCCAGCAGCCAAGATCCCAGGGTCCGCGGCTACACCTTC
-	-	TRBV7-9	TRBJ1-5	CASSLWEQPQHF	TGTGCCAGCAGCTTGTGGGAGCAGCCCCAGCATTTT
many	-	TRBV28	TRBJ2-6	CASSLIGSGANVLTF	TGTGCCAGCAGTTTAATTGGCTCTGGGGCCAACGTCCTGACTTTC
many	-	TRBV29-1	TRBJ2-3	CSVRTPSDYTQYF	TGCAGCGTCCGAACCCCCTCAGATTATACGCAGTATTTT
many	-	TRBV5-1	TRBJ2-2	CASSFSSRTGHSGELFF	TGCGCCAGCAGCTTCAGTTCCCGGACCGGGCACTCCGGGGAGCTGTTTTTT
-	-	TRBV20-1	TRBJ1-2	CSATPGHNYGYTF	TGCAGTGCGACTCCGGGACACAACTATGGCTACACCTTC
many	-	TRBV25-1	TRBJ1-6	CASSEGLGDSPLHF	TGTGCCAGCAGTGAAGGTCTAGGGGATTCACCCCTCCACTTT
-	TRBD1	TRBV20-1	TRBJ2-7	CSAGGQASVYEQYF	TGCAGTGCTGGGGGACAGGCGAGCGTCTACGAGCAGTACTTC
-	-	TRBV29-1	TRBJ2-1	CSVGLDEQFF	TGCAGCGTTGGTCTCGATGAGCAGTTCTTC
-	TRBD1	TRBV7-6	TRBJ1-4	CASSLTGGSEKLFF	TGTGCCAGCAGCTTGACAGGGGGCAGTGAAAAACTGTTTTTT
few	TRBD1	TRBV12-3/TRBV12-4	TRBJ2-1	CASSPDRGYNEQFF	TGTGCCAGCTCCCCTGACAGGGGCTACAATGAGCAGTTCTTC